This T cell receptor beta chain was identified in a study of shared clonotypes between healthy human individuals. Points from the study as a whole: Limitation of the genetic and exposure-history diversity represented came from the few donors.

On this clone: The target antigen is unknown.

Here immunoSEQ multiplex PCR was the method, and the copy in TCRdb shows in-frame clones only, minus some. The top ten hold approximately 1.5% of the sample, which has 980,000 or so clones, over 75% seen once. The sequenced sample consisted of memory CD4+ T cells sorted from blood. Specified subset: CD45RA-negative fraction. The sequence was collected from a man between 18 and 29 years old in good health.

CDR3 in DNA: TGTGCCAGCAGCCACCGGACAGGGTCCTACAATGAGCAGTTCTTC. Amino acid sequence: CASSHRTGSYNEQFF. The gene calls are TRBV5-6 and TRBJ2-1; 8 positions agree with TRBD1. V shed 4 bases, J shed 1 base, and the junction held 4 bases outside the gene matches. Germline V CDR1 and CDR2: SGHDT, YYEEEE. The length of the CDR3 is 15 residues.